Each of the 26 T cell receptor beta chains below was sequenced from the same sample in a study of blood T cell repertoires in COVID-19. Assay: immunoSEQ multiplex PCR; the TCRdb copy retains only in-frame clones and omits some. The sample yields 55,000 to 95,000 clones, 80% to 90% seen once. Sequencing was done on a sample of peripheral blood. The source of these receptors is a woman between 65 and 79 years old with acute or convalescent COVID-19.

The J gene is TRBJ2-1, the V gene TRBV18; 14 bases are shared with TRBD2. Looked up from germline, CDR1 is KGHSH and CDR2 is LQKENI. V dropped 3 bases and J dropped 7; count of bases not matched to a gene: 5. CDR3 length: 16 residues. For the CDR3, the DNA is TGTGCCAGCTCACCCCAGACTAGCGGGAGGGGTAATGAGCAGTTCTTC. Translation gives CASSPQTSGRGNEQFF.

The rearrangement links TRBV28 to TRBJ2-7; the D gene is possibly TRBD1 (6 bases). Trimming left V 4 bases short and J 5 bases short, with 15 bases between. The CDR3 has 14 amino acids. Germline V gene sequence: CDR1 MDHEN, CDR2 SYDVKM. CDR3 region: CASSSTTGIHEQYF. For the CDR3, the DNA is TGTGCCAGCAGTTCTACGACAGGAATTCACGAGCAGTACTTC.

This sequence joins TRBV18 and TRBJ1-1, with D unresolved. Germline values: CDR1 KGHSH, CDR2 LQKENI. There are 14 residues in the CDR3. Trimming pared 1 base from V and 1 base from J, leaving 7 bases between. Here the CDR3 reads CASSPLDTNTEAFF. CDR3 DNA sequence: TGTGCCAGCTCACCACTCGACACGAACACTGAAGCTTTCTTT.

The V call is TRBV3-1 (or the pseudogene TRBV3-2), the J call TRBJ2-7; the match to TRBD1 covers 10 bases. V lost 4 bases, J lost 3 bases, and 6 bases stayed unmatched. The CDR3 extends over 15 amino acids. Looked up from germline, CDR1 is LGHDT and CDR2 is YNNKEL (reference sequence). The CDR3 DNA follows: TGTGCCAGCAGCCTTGGACAGGGGGGATACTACGAGCAGTACTTC. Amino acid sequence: CASSLGQGGYYEQYF.

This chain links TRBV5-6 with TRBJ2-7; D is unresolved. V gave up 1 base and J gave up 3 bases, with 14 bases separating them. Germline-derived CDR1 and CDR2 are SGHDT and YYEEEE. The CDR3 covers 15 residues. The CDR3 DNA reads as TGTGCCAGCAGCTTGCGGCCCGATCGCGGCTACGAGCAGTACTTC. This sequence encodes CASSLRPDRGYEQYF.

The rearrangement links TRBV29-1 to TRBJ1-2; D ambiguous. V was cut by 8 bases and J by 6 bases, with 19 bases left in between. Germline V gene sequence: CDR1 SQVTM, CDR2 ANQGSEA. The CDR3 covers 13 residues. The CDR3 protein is CSLSPTAGDGYTF. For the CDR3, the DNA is TGCAGCCTCTCCCCCACGGCCGGGGATGGCTACACCTTC.

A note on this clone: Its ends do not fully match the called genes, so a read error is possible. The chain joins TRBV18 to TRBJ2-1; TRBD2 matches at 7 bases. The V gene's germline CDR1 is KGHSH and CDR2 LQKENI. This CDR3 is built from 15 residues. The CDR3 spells CASSPSAGERNEQFF. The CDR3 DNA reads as TGTGCCAGTTCACCATCTGCGGGAGAACGGAATGAGCAGTTCTTC.

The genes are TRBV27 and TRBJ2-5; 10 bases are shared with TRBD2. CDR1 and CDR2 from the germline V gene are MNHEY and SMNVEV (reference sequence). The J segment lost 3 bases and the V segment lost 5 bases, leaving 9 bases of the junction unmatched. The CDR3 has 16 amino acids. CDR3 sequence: CASSPLLGLAEETQYF. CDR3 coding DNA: TGTGCCAGCAGTCCCTTGTTAGGACTAGCGGAAGAGACCCAGTACTTC.

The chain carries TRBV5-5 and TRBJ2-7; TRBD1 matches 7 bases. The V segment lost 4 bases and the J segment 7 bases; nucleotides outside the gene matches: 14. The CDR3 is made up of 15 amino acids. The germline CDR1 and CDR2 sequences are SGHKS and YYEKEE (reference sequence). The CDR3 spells CASSIRQGPLGEQYF. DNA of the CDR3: TGTGCCAGCAGCATTAGACAGGGTCCTTTAGGTGAGCAGTACTTC.

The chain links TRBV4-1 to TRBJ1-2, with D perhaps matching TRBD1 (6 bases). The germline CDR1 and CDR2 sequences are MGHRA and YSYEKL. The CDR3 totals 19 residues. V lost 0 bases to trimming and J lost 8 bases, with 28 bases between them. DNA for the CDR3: TGCGCCAGCAGCCAAGATAATCGGGGGGGCGCCGGGAGTAATAGGGGCTACACCTTC. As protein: CASSQDNRGGAGSNRGYTF.

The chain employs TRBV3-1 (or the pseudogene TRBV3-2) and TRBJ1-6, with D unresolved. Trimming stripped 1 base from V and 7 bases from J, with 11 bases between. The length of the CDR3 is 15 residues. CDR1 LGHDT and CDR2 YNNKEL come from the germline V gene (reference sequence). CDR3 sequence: CASSQGLTGNSPLHF. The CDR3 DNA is TGTGCCAGCAGCCAAGGACTGACGGGGAATTCACCCCTCCACTTT.

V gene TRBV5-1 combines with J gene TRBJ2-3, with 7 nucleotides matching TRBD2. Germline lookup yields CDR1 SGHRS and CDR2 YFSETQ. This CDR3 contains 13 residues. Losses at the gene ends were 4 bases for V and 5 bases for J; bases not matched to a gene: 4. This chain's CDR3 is CASSGGVEDTQYF. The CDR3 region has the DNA TGCGCCAGCAGCGGGGGGGTGGAAGATACGCAGTATTTT.

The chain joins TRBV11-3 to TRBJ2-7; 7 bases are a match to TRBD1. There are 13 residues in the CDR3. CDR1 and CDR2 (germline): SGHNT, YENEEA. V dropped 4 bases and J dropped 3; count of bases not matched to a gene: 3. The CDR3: CASSSGQFYEQYF. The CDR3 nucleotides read TGTGCCAGCAGCTCGGGACAGTTCTACGAGCAGTACTTC.

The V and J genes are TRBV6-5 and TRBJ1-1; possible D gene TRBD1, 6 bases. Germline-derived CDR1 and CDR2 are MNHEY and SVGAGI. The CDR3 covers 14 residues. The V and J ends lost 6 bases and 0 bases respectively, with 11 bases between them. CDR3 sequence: CASSQDSLNTEAFF. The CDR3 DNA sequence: TGTGCCAGCAGCCAGGACAGTTTGAACACTGAAGCTTTCTTT.

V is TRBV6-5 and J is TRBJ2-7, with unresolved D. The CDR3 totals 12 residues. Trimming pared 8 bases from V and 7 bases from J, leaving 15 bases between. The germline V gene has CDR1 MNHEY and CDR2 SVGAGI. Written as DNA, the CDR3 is TGTGCCAGCGGTCGGCAGGTCTGGGAGCAGTACTTC. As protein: CASGRQVWEQYF.

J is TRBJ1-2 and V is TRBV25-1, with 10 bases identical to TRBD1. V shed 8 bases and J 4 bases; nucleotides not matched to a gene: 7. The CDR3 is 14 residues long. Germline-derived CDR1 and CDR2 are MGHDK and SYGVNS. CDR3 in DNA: TGTGCCAGCGTTCGACAGGGGGCGGGCTATGGCTACACCTTC. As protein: CASVRQGAGYGYTF.

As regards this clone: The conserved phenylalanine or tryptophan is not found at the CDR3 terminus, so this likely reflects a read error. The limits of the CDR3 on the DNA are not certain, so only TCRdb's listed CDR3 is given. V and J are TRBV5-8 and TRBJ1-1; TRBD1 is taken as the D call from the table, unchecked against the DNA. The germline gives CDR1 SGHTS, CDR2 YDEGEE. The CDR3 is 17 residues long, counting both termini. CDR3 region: CASSPVRGAGTGTNPGI.

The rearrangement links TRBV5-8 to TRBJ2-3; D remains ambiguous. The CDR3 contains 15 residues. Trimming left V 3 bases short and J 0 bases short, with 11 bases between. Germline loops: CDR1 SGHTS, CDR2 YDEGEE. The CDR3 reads CASSSDSSSTDTQYF. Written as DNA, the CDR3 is TGTGCCAGCAGCTCAGACTCAAGTAGCACAGATACGCAGTATTTT. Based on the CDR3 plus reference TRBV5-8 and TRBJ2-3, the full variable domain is EAGVTQSPTHLIKTRGQQATLRCSPISGHTSVYWYQQALGLGLQFLLWYDEGEERNRGNFPPRFSGRQFPNYSSELNVNALELEDSALYLCASSSDSSSTDTQYFGPGTRLTVL.

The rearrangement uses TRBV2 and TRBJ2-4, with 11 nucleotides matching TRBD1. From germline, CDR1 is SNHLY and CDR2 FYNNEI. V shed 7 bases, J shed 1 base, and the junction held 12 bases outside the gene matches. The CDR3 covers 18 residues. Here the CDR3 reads CASIVGQGVPRAKNIQYF. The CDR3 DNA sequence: TGTGCCAGCATTGTGGGACAGGGGGTCCCTCGGGCCAAAAACATTCAGTACTTC.

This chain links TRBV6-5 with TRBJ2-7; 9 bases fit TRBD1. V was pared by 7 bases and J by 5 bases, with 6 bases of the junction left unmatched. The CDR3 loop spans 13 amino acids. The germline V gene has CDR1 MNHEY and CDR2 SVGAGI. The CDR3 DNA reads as TGTGCCAGCACTGGGACAGGGCTAAACGAGCAGTACTTC. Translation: CASTGTGLNEQYF.

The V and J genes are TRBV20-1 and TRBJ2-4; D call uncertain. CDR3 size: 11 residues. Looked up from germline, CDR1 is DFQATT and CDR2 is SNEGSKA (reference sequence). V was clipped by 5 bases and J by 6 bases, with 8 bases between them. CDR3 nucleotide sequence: TGCAGTGCTCTTGGAGTAAACATTCAGTACTTC. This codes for CSALGVNIQYF.

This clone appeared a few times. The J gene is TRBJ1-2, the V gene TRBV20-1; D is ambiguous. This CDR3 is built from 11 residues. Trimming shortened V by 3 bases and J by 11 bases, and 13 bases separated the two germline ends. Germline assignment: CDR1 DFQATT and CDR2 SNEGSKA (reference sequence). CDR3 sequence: CSASQTSGYTF. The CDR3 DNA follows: TGCAGTGCTAGTCAGACCAGCGGGTACACCTTC.

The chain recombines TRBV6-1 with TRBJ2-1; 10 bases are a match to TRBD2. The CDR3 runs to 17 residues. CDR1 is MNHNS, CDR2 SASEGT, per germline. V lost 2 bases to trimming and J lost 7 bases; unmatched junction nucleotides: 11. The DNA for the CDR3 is TGTGCCAGCAGTGAACACTTTCGAGATAGCGGGAGGAATGAGCAGTTCTTC. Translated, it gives CASSEHFRDSGRNEQFF.

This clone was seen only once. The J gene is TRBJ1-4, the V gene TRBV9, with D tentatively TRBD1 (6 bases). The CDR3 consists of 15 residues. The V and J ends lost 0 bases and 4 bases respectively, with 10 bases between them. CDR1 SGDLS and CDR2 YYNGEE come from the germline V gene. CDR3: CASSVGVQGNEKLFF. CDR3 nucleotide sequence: TGTGCCAGCAGCGTAGGGGTACAGGGTAATGAAAAACTGTTTTTT.

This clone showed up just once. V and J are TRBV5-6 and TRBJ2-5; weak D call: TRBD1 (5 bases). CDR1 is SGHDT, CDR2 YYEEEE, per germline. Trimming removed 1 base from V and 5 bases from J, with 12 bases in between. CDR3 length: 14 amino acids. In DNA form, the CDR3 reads TGTGCCAGCAGCTTGTTTCAGGGCCGGGAGACCCAGTACTTC. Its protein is CASSLFQGRETQYF.

The DNA of the CDR3 is TGTGCCAGCTCATCCGCCGGGAACACTGAAGCTTTCTTT. As protein: CASSSAGNTEAFF. The chain couples TRBV18 to TRBJ1-1, with D unclear. This CDR3 has 13 amino acids. Trimming stripped 5 bases from V and 1 base from J, with 8 bases between. From germline, CDR1 is KGHSH and CDR2 LQKENI.